The T cell receptor (beta chain) described here comes from a study of OX40 agonist ivuxolimab in advanced cancers. At the level of the study: Participants, 65% to 85% male, averaged about 56 years of age, ranging from about 23 to 79. Previous treatment with anti-PD-1, anti-PD-L1 or anti-CTLA-4 therapy was allowed; under 50% had received some.

Study outcomes and limitations: Among some nonresponders, normalized T-cell clonal expansion was also low.

V lost 5 bases and J 6 bases, leaving 12 bases between the germline ends. This CDR3 comprises 13 residues. Germline V gene lookup returns CDR1 SGHNT and CDR2 YENEEA. To note about this clone: What it recognizes is unknown.

Some clones are missing from TCRdb's copy, which holds only in-frame ones; the method was immunoSEQ multiplex PCR. The sample yields 55,000 to 65,000 clones, approximately 86% seen once. This chain links TRBV11-3 with TRBJ2-3; tentatively, D is TRBD2 (7 bases). The clonotype was recovered from an adult with an advanced solid tumor such as melanoma, head and neck, liver or kidney cancer. Sequencing was performed on CD4+ or CD8+ T cells sorted from blood, taken in a trial of the OX40 agonist ivuxolimab. CDR3 DNA: TGTGCCAGCAGCCGGGCGGGGGCCGATACGCAGTATTTT. This encodes CASSRAGADTQYF.